This T cell receptor (beta chain) was identified during a study of cytomegalovirus exposure and HLA in healthy donors. Comment on this clone: The antigen is undetermined.

This PCR relied on a set of 60 Vbeta primers and 13 Jbeta primers. Repertoires were generated with immunoSEQ multiplex PCR, while TCRdb's copy carries only in-frame clones and drops some. This sample carries approximately 160,000 clones, about 81% of them seen once, and the ten largest clones take approximately 3%. Study results and limitations: The study designated 150 or so TCR beta chains cytomegalovirus-associated. Prior analysis indicated that the majority of TCR beta V segments exhibited productivity approximately 87% or approximately 30% of the time. A later analysis linked a missense variant in DCLRE1C to the trimming of TCR beta V and J genes.

The germline CDR1 and CDR2 sequences are MNHEY and SMNVEV (reference sequence). V gave up 6 bases and J gave up 4 bases; unmatched junction bases: 8. This CDR3 contains 15 residues. The TCR originated in a woman aged 45-65 years in good health and CMV-seropositive. J is TRBJ2-3 and V is TRBV27, with 9 bases matching TRBD2. The sample comprised PBMCs. CDR3 DNA sequence: TGTGCCAGCAGCCCTAGCGGGACCTCCCCAGATACGCAGTATTTT. It specifies CASSPSGTSPDTQYF.